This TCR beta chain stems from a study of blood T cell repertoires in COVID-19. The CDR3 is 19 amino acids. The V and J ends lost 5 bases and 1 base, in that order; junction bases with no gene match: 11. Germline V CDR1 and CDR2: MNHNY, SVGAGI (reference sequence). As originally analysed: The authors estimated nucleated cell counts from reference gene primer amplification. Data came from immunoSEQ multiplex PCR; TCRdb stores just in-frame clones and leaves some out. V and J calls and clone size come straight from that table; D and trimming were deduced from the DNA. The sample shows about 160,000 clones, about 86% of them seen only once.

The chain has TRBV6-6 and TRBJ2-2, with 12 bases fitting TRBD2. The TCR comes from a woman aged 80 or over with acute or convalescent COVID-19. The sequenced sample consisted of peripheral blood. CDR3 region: CASSPRGSSGRVNTGELFF. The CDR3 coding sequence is TGTGCCAGCAGTCCTCGAGGTTCTAGCGGGAGGGTGAACACCGGGGAGCTGTTTTTT.